This TCR beta chain derives from a study of CD8 T cells in Susac syndrome. When the RNA was reverse transcribed, random hexamers were used with an input of about 0.45 to 1 ug. TCRdb re-called the immunoSEQ multiplex PCR reads with MiXCR, one entry per CDR3 protein. The table records about 130,000 distinct CDR3 sequences, 90% to 95% of them present only once. This TCR came from a human donor in good health. Input material: CD4+ T cells from PBMCs.

The CDR3 DNA reads as TGTGCCAGCAGTCGGGAAACAGGACTTAGCACAGATACGCAGTATTTT. Translating gives CASSRETGLSTDTQYF. This chain connects TRBV12-3 or TRBV12-4 to TRBJ2-3; D is tentatively TRBD1 or TRBD2 (5 bases each). The V end lost 5 bases, the J end lost 0 bases, and 15 bases lay between the germline ends. CDR3 length equals 16 residues.